This T cell receptor beta chain came from a study of blood T cell repertoires in COVID-19. About the research overall: The United States, Italy and Spain supplied acute and convalescent COVID-19 samples. Nucleic acid was either cDNA or gDNA, and it came from T cells, B-cell-depleted T cells, or PBMCs.

Study processing details: Estimation of nucleated cell counts relied on the amplification of reference gene primers. Sequencing used immunoSEQ multiplex PCR; TCRdb keeps in-frame clones, though not all of them. The DNA gave D and trimming, while V, J and clone size come from that table. The sample carries some 90,000 clones, about nine tenths recorded once. The TCR sequence derives from a man aged 45-65 years with acute or convalescent COVID-19. What was sequenced was peripheral blood.

CDR3: CASSPGDRVSYGYTF. The CDR3 DNA reads TGTGCCAGCAGCCCAGGGGACAGGGTATCCTATGGCTACACCTTC. J is TRBJ1-2 and V is TRBV9; 9 nucleotides align to TRBD1. The V and J ends lost 4 bases and 4 bases, in that order; junction bases with no gene match: 8. The length of the CDR3 is 15 residues. The germline V gene has CDR1 SGDLS and CDR2 YYNGEE.